This is a list of T cell receptor beta chains from one sample in a study of blood T cells in healthy people across ages. TCRdb re-derived calls from the 5' RACE reads in MiXCR, one entry per CDR3 protein. The table shows 600,000 or so distinct CDR3 sequences, with 25% to 35% occurring only once. The sequenced sample was blood. These receptor sequences come from a woman of 80 years or more in good health. CDR3s include the opening cysteine and the closing phenylalanine or tryptophan. D genes are given only for firm matches. The listing skips clone size in some rows; elsewhere it reads once, few, many or a size class.

abundance	v_gene	j_gene	d_gene	CDR3aa	CDR3nt
few	TRBV9	TRBJ1-1	NA	CASSVEGGGGPAFF	TGTGCCAGCAGCGTAGAAGGCGGGGGGGGGCCAGCTTTCTTT
many	TRBV5-1	TRBJ1-2	NA	CASSLLGAYGYTF	TGCGCCAGCAGCTTGTTGGGGGCCTATGGCTACACCTTC
many	TRBV2	TRBJ2-5	NA	CASSGYRETQYF	TGTGCCAGCAGTGGTTACAGGGAGACCCAGTACTTC
many	TRBV20-1	TRBJ2-6	NA	CSARDRVPPLGGANVLTF	TGCAGTGCTAGAGACAGGGTTCCTCCCTTAGGTGGGGCCAACGTCCTGACTTTC
many	TRBV20-1	TRBJ2-7	TRBD1	CSAGSGTGAYEQYF	TGCAGTGCTGGATCCGGGACAGGGGCTTACGAGCAGTACTTC
many	TRBV6-6	TRBJ1-2	NA	CASSYEGGGYGYTF	TGTGCCAGCAGTTACGAGGGCGGCGGCTATGGCTACACCTTC
NA	TRBV20-1	TRBJ2-2	NA	CSAQRTGELFF	TGCAGTGCACAGCGGACCGGGGAGCTGTTTTTT
few	TRBV9	TRBJ2-2	TRBD1	CASSVRTTGGFSGELFF	TGTGCCAGCAGCGTCCGCACGACAGGGGGCTTCTCCGGGGAGCTGTTTTTT
NA	TRBV12-3/TRBV12-4	TRBJ1-4	NA	CASRSDRTDNEKLFF	TGTGCCAGCAGGAGTGACCGGACAGATAATGAAAAACTGTTTTTT
many	TRBV5-1	TRBJ2-3	NA	CASSLEAADTQYF	TGCGCCAGCAGCTTGGAGGCGGCAGATACGCAGTATTTT
once	TRBV6-5	TRBJ2-7	TRBD2	CASSPSGNYEQYF	TGTGCCAGCAGTCCTAGCGGTAACTACGAGCAGTACTTC
few	TRBV5-1	TRBJ1-4	TRBD1	CASSSTGQDEKLFF	TGCGCCAGCAGTTCGACAGGGCAGGATGAAAAACTGTTTTTT
NA	TRBV5-1	TRBJ2-7	TRBD1	CASSFQGALDEQYF	TGCGCCAGCAGCTTCCAGGGGGCTTTGGACGAGCAGTACTTC
NA	TRBV10-3	TRBJ2-7	TRBD2	CAISEGLAGGDEQYF	TGTGCCATCAGTGAGGGACTAGCGGGAGGGGACGAGCAGTACTTC
many	TRBV28	TRBJ2-5	NA	CASSHTGRRETQYF	TGTGCCAGCAGCCATACAGGGAGGAGAGAGACCCAGTACTTC
many	TRBV18	TRBJ2-7	TRBD1	CASSPTRLDRGHEQYF	TGTGCCAGCTCACCAACCCGATTGGACAGGGGTCACGAGCAGTACTTC
NA	TRBV30	TRBJ2-2	NA	CAWRPLGVGELFF	TGTGCCTGGCGGCCGTTGGGAGTCGGGGAGCTGTTTTTT
many	TRBV15	TRBJ2-5	NA	CATSRDLGQSQETQYF	TGTGCCACCAGCAGAGATCTTGGACAGTCCCAAGAGACCCAGTACTTC
few	TRBV29-1	TRBJ1-1	NA	CSVGEGTEAFF	TGCAGCGTTGGGGAGGGCACTGAAGCTTTCTTT
few	TRBV5-6	TRBJ1-6	NA	CASSRTGLRDNSPLHF	TGTGCCAGCAGCCGCACAGGGCTTCGGGATAATTCACCCCTCCACTTT
NA	TRBV2	TRBJ2-2	NA	CASASTPTGELFF	TGTGCCAGCGCATCAACACCCACCGGGGAGCTGTTTTTT
few	TRBV12-3/TRBV12-4	TRBJ1-1	TRBD1	CASSLQTGGTLNTEAFF	TGTGCCAGCAGTTTACAGACAGGGGGTACCCTGAACACTGAAGCTTTCTTT
NA	TRBV29-1	TRBJ2-2	TRBD2	CSAGIGGAGELFF	TGCAGCGCTGGGATTGGGGGGGCCGGGGAGCTGTTTTTT
many	TRBV29-1	TRBJ1-2	NA	CSAIEGGRYGYTF	TGCAGCGCAATTGAAGGGGGGAGGTATGGCTACACCTTC
NA	TRBV4-2	TRBJ2-3	TRBD2	CASNPGPSGRTDTQYF	TGTGCCAGCAACCCCGGGCCTAGCGGTCGCACAGATACGCAGTATTTT
many	TRBV6-6	TRBJ2-3	TRBD2	CASSYALTSSGGPDTQYF	TGTGCCAGCAGTTACGCGCTCACGTCTAGCGGGGGACCAGATACGCAGTATTTT
NA	TRBV19	TRBJ2-2	TRBD1	CASSTSTGPWAELFF	TGTGCCAGTAGTACATCGACAGGGCCCTGGGCGGAGCTGTTTTTT
many	TRBV18	TRBJ2-6	NA	CASLRPSGANVLTF	TGTGCCAGCTTAAGGCCTTCTGGGGCCAACGTCCTGACTTTC
NA	TRBV25-1	TRBJ2-1	NA	CASSDNRDYQETQFF	TGTGCCAGCAGTGATAACAGGGACTACCAAGAGACCCAGTTCTTC
many	TRBV20-1	TRBJ2-5	NA	CSATPGPGKQYF	TGCAGTGCTACCCCGGGGCCCGGGAAGCAGTACTTC
NA	TRBV29-1	TRBJ2-1	NA	CSVVRQVGNEQFF	TGCAGCGTTGTCCGGCAGGTTGGCAATGAGCAGTTCTTC
few	TRBV7-9	TRBJ2-2	NA	CASSFQGSNTGELFF	TGTGCCAGCAGCTTTCAGGGAAGTAACACCGGGGAGCTGTTTTTT
many	TRBV20-1	TRBJ1-2	NA	CSARSGQGYGYTF	TGCAGTGCTAGATCCGGGCAAGGCTATGGCTACACCTTC
NA	TRBV12-3/TRBV12-4	TRBJ2-1	NA	CATADGSSYNEQFF	TGTGCCACAGCGGACGGCAGCTCCTACAATGAGCAGTTCTTC
NA	TRBV7-2	TRBJ2-5	TRBD1	CASSLAEDRAETQYF	TGTGCCAGCAGCTTAGCAGAGGACAGGGCTGAGACCCAGTACTTC
few	TRBV7-9	TRBJ1-2	NA	CASSRDDRNYGYTF	TGTGCCAGCAGCCGAGACGATCGAAACTATGGCTACACCTTC
once	TRBV9	TRBJ2-1	NA	CACSVGSYNEQFF	TGTGCCTGCAGCGTGGGTAGCTACAATGAGCAGTTCTTC
NA	TRBV20-1	TRBJ1-3	NA	CSATRQSSGNTIYF	TGCAGTGCTACCCGACAGAGCTCTGGAAACACCATATATTTT
NA	TRBV3-1	TRBJ2-1	TRBD2	CASSQFVLAGSEQFF	TGTGCCAGCAGCCAATTTGTGCTAGCGGGGAGCGAGCAGTTCTTC
NA	TRBV20-1	TRBJ1-6	TRBD1	CSARPPKGQTSSPLHF	TGCAGTGCTAGACCCCCCAAGGGACAGACGAGTTCACCCCTCCACTTT
NA	TRBV29-1	TRBJ2-7	TRBD2	CSVGGRATYEQYF	TGCAGCGTTGGCGGGAGGGCCACCTACGAGCAGTACTTC